This is a list of T cell receptor beta chains from one sample in a study of blood T cell repertoires in COVID-19. Assay: immunoSEQ multiplex PCR; the TCRdb copy retains only in-frame clones and omits some. The data show approximately 40,000 clones, 90% seen once. Source material: peripheral blood. The receptors were gathered from a human donor in a cohort sampled during active COVID-19. Each CDR3 is given without its conserved first and last residue. The D gene is left open where the match is weak.

V gene: TRBV7-2
J gene: TRBJ2-5
D gene: -
CDR3 protein: ASSLVLSRQETQY

V gene: TRBV6-5
J gene: TRBJ1-6
D gene: -
CDR3 protein: ASSWLGFDNSPLH

V gene: TRBV30
J gene: TRBJ2-5
D gene: TRBD1
CDR3 protein: AWSLGTGVQQETQY

V gene: TRBV7-6
J gene: TRBJ2-5
D gene: TRBD2
CDR3 protein: ASSLDLPGTTSTQTQY

V gene: TRBV7-2
J gene: TRBJ1-5
D gene: -
CDR3 protein: ASSPGSGVQGNQPQH

V gene: TRBV28
J gene: TRBJ1-6
D gene: TRBD1
CDR3 protein: ASSLTGPVNSPLH

V gene: TRBV27
J gene: TRBJ2-1
D gene: TRBD2
CDR3 protein: ASSPGTSGSVEQF

V gene: TRBV19
J gene: TRBJ1-5
D gene: TRBD1
CDR3 protein: ASSETGTGNQPQH

V gene: TRBV3-1/TRBV3-2
J gene: TRBJ2-1
D gene: TRBD2
CDR3 protein: ASSHTKGSSGTKRGAYNEQF

V gene: TRBV19
J gene: TRBJ2-2
D gene: TRBD1
CDR3 protein: ASSIGGGTGTTGELF

V gene: TRBV5-5
J gene: TRBJ2-2
D gene: TRBD2
CDR3 protein: ASSLGLAGGTGELF

V gene: TRBV5-1
J gene: TRBJ2-3
D gene: TRBD2
CDR3 protein: ASSLELAGGILTDTQY

V gene: TRBV27
J gene: TRBJ2-2
D gene: TRBD2
CDR3 protein: ASSPAGLANTGELF

V gene: TRBV30
J gene: TRBJ1-2
D gene: -
CDR3 protein: AWSVQASYYGYT

V gene: TRBV6-2/TRBV6-3
J gene: TRBJ2-1
D gene: TRBD1
CDR3 protein: ASSYSKTGPNEQF

V gene: TRBV24-1
J gene: TRBJ2-1
D gene: TRBD1
CDR3 protein: ATSENPGQGVVEQF

V gene: TRBV7-2
J gene: TRBJ2-7
D gene: TRBD1
CDR3 protein: ASSLLGQGLPRDEQY

V gene: TRBV5-1
J gene: TRBJ2-3
D gene: -
CDR3 protein: ASTKGLFSPRGTDTQY

V gene: TRBV7-9
J gene: TRBJ2-5
D gene: TRBD2
CDR3 protein: ASSSGWVSGDPRETQY

V gene: TRBV11-2
J gene: TRBJ1-1
D gene: -
CDR3 protein: ASSSYNQAEAF

V gene: TRBV6-6
J gene: TRBJ1-1
D gene: TRBD1
CDR3 protein: ASSSGQGEGAF

V gene: TRBV4-1
J gene: TRBJ1-3
D gene: TRBD1
CDR3 protein: ASSQEGQGASSGNTIY

V gene: TRBV18
J gene: TRBJ2-1
D gene: TRBD2
CDR3 protein: ASSQAGGRYNEQF

V gene: TRBV7-3
J gene: TRBJ1-5
D gene: -
CDR3 protein: ASSRQSNQPQH

V gene: TRBV6-4
J gene: TRBJ2-7
D gene: TRBD2
CDR3 protein: ANSQRTSGFYEQY

V gene: TRBV5-4
J gene: TRBJ2-7
D gene: TRBD2
CDR3 protein: ASSFRTSGVSYEQY

V gene: TRBV5-4
J gene: TRBJ2-1
D gene: TRBD2
CDR3 protein: ASSRTSGREQF

V gene: TRBV5-6
J gene: TRBJ1-1
D gene: TRBD1
CDR3 protein: ASSRETGVNTEAF

V gene: TRBV12-3/TRBV12-4
J gene: TRBJ1-2
D gene: -
CDR3 protein: ASSLDRLRGYT

V gene: TRBV5-4
J gene: TRBJ1-5
D gene: -
CDR3 protein: ASSLFSGGGRNQPQH

V gene: TRBV9
J gene: TRBJ1-5
D gene: -
CDR3 protein: ASSGASAHQPQH

V gene: TRBV15
J gene: TRBJ2-1
D gene: TRBD2
CDR3 protein: ATSTTAPLAGESYNEQF

V gene: TRBV9
J gene: TRBJ2-5
D gene: -
CDR3 protein: ASSVGPRVETQY

V gene: TRBV4-1
J gene: TRBJ2-2
D gene: -
CDR3 protein: ASSLLMSANTGELF

V gene: TRBV7-2
J gene: TRBJ2-5
D gene: TRBD2
CDR3 protein: ASSGTSGRGETQY

V gene: TRBV7-2
J gene: TRBJ2-2
D gene: -
CDR3 protein: ASSSPGQYTGELF

V gene: TRBV18
J gene: TRBJ1-1
D gene: -
CDR3 protein: ASSPGGRTNTEAF

V gene: TRBV2
J gene: TRBJ1-2
D gene: TRBD1
CDR3 protein: ASLGQGPNYGYT

V gene: TRBV2
J gene: TRBJ1-1
D gene: TRBD1
CDR3 protein: ASSLGQVNTEAF

V gene: TRBV10-3
J gene: TRBJ2-3
D gene: -
CDR3 protein: AISGEKLTDTQY

V gene: TRBV24-1
J gene: TRBJ2-5
D gene: -
CDR3 protein: ATSDYARGARETQY

V gene: TRBV30
J gene: TRBJ2-2
D gene: -
CDR3 protein: AWSSGGRAGELF

V gene: TRBV10-1
J gene: TRBJ2-7
D gene: TRBD2
CDR3 protein: ASSEGGTSGTYEQY

V gene: TRBV18
J gene: TRBJ2-7
D gene: TRBD2
CDR3 protein: ASSPRGSGSNEQY

V gene: TRBV11-2
J gene: TRBJ2-7
D gene: -
CDR3 protein: ASSQERIYEQY

V gene: TRBV29-1
J gene: TRBJ2-1
D gene: -
CDR3 protein: SNRDTNEQF

V gene: TRBV10-3
J gene: TRBJ2-5
D gene: -
CDR3 protein: AISGGMETGRETQY

V gene: TRBV19
J gene: TRBJ1-1
D gene: -
CDR3 protein: ASSARPGNTEAF

V gene: TRBV6-5
J gene: TRBJ2-7
D gene: TRBD1
CDR3 protein: ASSPRDRGTYEQY

V gene: TRBV11-3
J gene: TRBJ2-1
D gene: TRBD1
CDR3 protein: ASSPRQGSYNEQF

V gene: TRBV24-1
J gene: TRBJ1-2
D gene: -
CDR3 protein: ATRGAGSYGYT

V gene: TRBV2
J gene: TRBJ2-3
D gene: -
CDR3 protein: ASSEGRGGGTQY

V gene: TRBV27
J gene: TRBJ2-5
D gene: TRBD2
CDR3 protein: ASSSRASGRAHLETQY

V gene: TRBV18
J gene: TRBJ1-2
D gene: -
CDR3 protein: ASSPTGVGYT